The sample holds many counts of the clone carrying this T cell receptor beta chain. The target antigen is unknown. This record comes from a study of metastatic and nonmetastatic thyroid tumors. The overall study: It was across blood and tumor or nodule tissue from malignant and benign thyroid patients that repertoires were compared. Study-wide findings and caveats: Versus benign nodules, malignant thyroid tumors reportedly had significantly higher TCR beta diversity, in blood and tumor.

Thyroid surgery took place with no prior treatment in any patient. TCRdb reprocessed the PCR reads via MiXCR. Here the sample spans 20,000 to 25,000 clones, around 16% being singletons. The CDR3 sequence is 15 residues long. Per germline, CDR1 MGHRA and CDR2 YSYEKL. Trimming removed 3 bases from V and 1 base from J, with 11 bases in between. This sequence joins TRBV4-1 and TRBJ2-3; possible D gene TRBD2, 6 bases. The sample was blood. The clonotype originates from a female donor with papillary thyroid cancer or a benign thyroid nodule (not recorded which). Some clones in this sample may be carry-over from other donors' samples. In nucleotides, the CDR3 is TGCGCCAGCAGCCACGATGGGACTCGCACAGATACGCAGTATTTT. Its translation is CASSHDGTRTDTQYF.